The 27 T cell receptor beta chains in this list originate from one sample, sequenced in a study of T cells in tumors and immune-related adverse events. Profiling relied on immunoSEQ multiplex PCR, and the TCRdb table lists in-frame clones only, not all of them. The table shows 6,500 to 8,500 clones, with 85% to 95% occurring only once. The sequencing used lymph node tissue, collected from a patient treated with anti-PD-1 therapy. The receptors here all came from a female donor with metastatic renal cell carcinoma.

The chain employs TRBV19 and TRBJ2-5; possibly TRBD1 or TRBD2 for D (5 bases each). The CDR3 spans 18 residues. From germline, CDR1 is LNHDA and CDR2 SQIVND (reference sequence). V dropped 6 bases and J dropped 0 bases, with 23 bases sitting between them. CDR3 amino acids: CASSSWDAQGIHQETQYF. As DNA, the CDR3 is TGTGCCAGTAGCTCCTGGGACGCCCAGGGAATTCACCAAGAGACCCAGTACTTC.

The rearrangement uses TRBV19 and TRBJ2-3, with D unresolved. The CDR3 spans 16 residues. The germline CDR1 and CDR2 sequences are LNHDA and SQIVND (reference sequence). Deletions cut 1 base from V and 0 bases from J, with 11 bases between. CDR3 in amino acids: CASSIGPPSSTDTQYF. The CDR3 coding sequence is TGTGCCAGTAGTATAGGTCCCCCTTCTAGCACAGATACGCAGTATTTT. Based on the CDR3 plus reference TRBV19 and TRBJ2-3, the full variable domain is DGGITQSPKYLFRKEGQNVTLSCEQNLNHDAMYWYRQDPGQGLRLIYYSQIVNDFQKGDIAEGYSVSREKKESFPLTVTSAQKNPTAFYLCASSIGPPSSTDTQYFGPGTRLTVL.

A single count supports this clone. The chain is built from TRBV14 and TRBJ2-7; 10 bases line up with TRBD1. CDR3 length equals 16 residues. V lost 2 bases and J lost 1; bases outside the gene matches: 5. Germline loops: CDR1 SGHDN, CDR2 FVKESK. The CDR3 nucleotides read TGTGCCAGCAGCCAACGGCCGGGACAGGGGTCCTACGAGCAGTACTTC. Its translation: CASSQRPGQGSYEQYF.

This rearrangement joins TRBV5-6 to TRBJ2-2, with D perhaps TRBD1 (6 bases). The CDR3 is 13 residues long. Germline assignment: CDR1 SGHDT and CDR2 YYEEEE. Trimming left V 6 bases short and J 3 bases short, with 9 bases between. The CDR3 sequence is CASNRVDTGELFF. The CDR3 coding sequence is TGTGCCAGCAACAGGGTTGACACCGGGGAGCTGTTTTTT.

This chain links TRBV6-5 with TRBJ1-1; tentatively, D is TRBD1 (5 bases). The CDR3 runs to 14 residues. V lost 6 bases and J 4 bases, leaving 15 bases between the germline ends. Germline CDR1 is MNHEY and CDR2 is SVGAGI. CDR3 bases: TGTGCCAGCAGACCCCGAGGAGGGGTCACTGAAGCTTTCTTT. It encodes CASRPRGGVTEAFF.

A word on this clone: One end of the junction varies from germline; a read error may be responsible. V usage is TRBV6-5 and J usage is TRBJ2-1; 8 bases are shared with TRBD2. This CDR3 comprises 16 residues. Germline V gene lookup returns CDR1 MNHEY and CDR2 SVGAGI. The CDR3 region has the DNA TGTGCCAGCAGTCACTCCGGGACTAGCTCCTACAATGAGCAGTTCTTC. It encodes CASSHSGTSSYNEQFF.

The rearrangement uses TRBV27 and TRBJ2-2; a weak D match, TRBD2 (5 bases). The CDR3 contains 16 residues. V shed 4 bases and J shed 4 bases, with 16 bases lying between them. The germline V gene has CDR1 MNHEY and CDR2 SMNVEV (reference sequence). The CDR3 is CASSSLEGGSTGELFF. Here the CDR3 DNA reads TGTGCCAGCAGTTCCCTCGAGGGTGGGAGCACCGGGGAGCTGTTTTTT.

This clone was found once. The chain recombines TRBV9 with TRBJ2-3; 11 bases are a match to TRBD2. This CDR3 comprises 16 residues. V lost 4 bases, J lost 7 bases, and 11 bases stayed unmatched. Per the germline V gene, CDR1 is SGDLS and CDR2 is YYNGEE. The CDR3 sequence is CASSPLGTSGPHTQYF. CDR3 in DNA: TGTGCCAGCAGCCCTCTAGGGACTAGCGGCCCCCATACGCAGTATTTT.

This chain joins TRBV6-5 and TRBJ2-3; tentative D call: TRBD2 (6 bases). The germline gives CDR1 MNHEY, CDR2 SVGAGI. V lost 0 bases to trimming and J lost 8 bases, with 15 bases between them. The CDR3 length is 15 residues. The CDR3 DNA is TGTGCCAGCAGTTACTCTCTAGCGCTGGGGGGTACGCAGTATTTT. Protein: CASSYSLALGGTQYF.

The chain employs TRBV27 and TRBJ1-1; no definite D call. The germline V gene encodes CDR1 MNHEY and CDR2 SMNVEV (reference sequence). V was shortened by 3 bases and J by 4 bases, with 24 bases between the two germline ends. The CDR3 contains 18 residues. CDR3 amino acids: CASSFFPLTRSRSTEAFF. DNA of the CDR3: TGTGCCAGCAGTTTTTTCCCCTTGACCAGGTCCCGCAGCACTGAAGCTTTCTTT.

Here the CDR3 reads CASSLGYRGPNTEAFF. CDR3 bases: TGTGCCAGCAGCTTAGGGTACAGGGGGCCGAACACTGAAGCTTTCTTT. The chain uses TRBV7-8 and TRBJ1-1, with 9 bases identical to TRBD1. V was clipped by 1 base and J by 1 base; unmatched bases: 4. Germline CDR1 is SGHVS and CDR2 is FQNEAQ. This CDR3 has 16 residues. The full variable domain, in which reference TRBV7-8 and TRBJ1-1 provide the parts outside the CDR3, is GAGVSQSPRYKVAKRGQDVALRCDPISGHVSLFWYQQALGQGPEFLTYFQNEAQLDKSGLPSDRFFAERPEGSVSTLKIQRTQQEDSAVYLCASSLGYRGPNTEAFFGQGTRLTVV.

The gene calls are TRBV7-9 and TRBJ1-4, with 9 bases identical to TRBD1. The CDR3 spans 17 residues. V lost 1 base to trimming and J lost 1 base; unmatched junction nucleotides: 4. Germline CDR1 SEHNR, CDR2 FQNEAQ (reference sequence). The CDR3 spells CASSLGDRVITNEKLFF. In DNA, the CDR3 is TGTGCCAGCAGCTTAGGGGACAGGGTTATAACTAATGAAAAACTGTTTTTT.

The CDR3 loop is CASSYRVTGEQYF. CDR3 nucleotide sequence: TGTGCCAGCAGCTATCGAGTTACGGGCGAGCAGTACTTC. The chain carries TRBV7-6 and TRBJ2-7, with D unresolved. CDR3 length equals 13 residues. Trimming pared 4 bases from V and 6 bases from J, leaving 13 bases between. Germline assignment: CDR1 SGHVS and CDR2 FNYEAQ. The full variable domain, its missing parts supplied by reference TRBV7-6 and TRBJ2-7, is GAGVSQSPRYKVTKRGQDVALRCDPISGHVSLYWYRQALGQGPEFLTYFNYEAQQDKSGLPNDRFSAERPEGSISTLTIQRTEQRDSAMYRCASSYRVTGEQYFGPGTRLTVT.

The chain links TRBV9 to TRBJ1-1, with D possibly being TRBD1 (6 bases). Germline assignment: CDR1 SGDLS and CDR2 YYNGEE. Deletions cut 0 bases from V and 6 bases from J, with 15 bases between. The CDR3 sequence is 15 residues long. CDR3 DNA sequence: TGTGCCAGCAGCGTAGGCGGCAGGGGAATCCCTGAAGCTTTCTTT. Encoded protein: CASSVGGRGIPEAFF.

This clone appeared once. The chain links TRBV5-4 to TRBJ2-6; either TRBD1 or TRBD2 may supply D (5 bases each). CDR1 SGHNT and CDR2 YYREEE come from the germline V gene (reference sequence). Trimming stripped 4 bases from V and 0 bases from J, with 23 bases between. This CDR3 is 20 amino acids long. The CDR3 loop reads CASSAPGRTLRSSGANVLTF. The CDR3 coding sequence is TGTGCCAGCAGCGCCCCGGGACGGACATTAAGAAGCTCTGGGGCCAACGTCCTGACTTTC.

This chain's CDR3 is CASSFSWAGYEQYF. The CDR3 coding sequence is TGTGCCAGCAGTTTTTCTTGGGCTGGCTACGAGCAGTACTTC. This chain links TRBV27 with TRBJ2-7, with D unresolved. Per germline, CDR1 MNHEY and CDR2 SMNVEV (reference sequence). This CDR3 has 14 amino acids. The V and J ends lost 3 bases and 3 bases respectively, with 12 bases between them.

The CDR3 is CASSLTGYGNQPQHF. CDR3 bases: TGTGCCAGCAGCTTAACGGGGTACGGCAATCAGCCCCAGCATTTT. This chain uses TRBV7-9 with TRBJ1-5; D not resolved. CDR3 length: 15 residues. V lost 2 bases to trimming and J lost 2 bases, with 10 bases between them. Germline CDR1 and CDR2: SEHNR and FQNEAQ (reference sequence).

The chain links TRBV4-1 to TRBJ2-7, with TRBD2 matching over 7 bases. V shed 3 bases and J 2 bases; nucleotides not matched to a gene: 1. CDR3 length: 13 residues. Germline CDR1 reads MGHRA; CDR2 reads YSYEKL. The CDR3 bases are TGCGCCAGCAGCCACGGGACTACCTACGAGCAGTACTTC. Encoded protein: CASSHGTTYEQYF.

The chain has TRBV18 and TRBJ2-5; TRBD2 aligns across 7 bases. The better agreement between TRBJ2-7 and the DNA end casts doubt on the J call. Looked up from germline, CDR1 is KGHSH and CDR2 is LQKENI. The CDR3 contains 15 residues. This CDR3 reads CASSPGASGSYEQYF. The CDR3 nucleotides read TGTGCCAGCTCACCAGGGGCTAGCGGCTCCTACGAGCAGTACTTC.

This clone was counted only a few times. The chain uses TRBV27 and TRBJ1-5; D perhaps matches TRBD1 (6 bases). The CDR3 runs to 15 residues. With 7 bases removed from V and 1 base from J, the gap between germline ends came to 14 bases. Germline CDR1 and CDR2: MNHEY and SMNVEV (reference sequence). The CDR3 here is CASTLSGGSNQPQHF. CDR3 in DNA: TGTGCCAGCACCCTAAGCGGGGGCAGCAATCAGCCCCAGCATTTT.

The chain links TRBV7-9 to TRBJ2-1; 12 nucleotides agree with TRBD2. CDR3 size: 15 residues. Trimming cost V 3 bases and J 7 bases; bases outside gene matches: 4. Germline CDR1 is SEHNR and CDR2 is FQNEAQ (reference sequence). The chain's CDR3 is CASSLTSGSMNEQFF. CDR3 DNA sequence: TGTGCCAGCAGCTTGACTAGCGGGAGTATGAATGAGCAGTTCTTC.

CDR3 protein: CASSDSYQETQYF. The CDR3 nucleotides are TGTGCCAGCAGTGACAGTTACCAAGAGACCCAGTACTTC. The genes are TRBV27 and TRBJ2-5; possible D gene TRBD1, 5 bases. Germline V gene sequence: CDR1 MNHEY, CDR2 SMNVEV (reference sequence). Trimming pared 5 bases from V and 0 bases from J, leaving 7 bases between. The CDR3 loop spans 13 amino acids.

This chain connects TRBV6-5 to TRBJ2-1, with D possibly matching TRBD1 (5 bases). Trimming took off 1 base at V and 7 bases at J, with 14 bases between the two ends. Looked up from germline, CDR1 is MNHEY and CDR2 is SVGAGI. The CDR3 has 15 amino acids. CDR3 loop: CASSYWAGKGNEQFF. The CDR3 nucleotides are TGTGCCAGCAGTTACTGGGCAGGGAAAGGTAATGAGCAGTTCTTC.

CDR3 protein: CASSPRGGSNQPQHF. The DNA for the CDR3 is TGTGCCAGCAGCCCCCGTGGGGGGAGCAATCAGCCCCAGCATTTT. This chain connects TRBV6-6 to TRBJ1-5; possibly TRBD1 for D (5 bases). CDR3 length equals 15 residues. V was pared by 6 bases and J by 1 base, with 13 bases between. Germline V gives CDR1 MNHNY, CDR2 SVGAGI (reference sequence).

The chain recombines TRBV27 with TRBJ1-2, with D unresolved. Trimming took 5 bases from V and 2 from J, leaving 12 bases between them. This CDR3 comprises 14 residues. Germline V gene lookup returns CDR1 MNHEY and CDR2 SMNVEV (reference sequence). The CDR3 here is CASSRREGNYGYTF. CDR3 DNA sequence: TGTGCCAGCAGTCGTCGGGAGGGAAACTATGGCTACACCTTC.

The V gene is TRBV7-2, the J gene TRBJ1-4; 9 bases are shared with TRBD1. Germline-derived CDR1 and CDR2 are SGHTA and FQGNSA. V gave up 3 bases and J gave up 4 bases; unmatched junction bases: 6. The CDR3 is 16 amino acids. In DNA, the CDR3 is TGTGCCAGCAGCTTTAACAGGGGGCTCGGTAATGAAAAACTGTTTTTT. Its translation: CASSFNRGLGNEKLFF.

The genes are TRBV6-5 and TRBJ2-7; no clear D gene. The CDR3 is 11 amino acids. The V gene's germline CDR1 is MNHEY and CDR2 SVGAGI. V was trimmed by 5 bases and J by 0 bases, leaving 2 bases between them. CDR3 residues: CASSPSYEQYF. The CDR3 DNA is TGTGCCAGCAGTCCCTCCTACGAGCAGTACTTC.